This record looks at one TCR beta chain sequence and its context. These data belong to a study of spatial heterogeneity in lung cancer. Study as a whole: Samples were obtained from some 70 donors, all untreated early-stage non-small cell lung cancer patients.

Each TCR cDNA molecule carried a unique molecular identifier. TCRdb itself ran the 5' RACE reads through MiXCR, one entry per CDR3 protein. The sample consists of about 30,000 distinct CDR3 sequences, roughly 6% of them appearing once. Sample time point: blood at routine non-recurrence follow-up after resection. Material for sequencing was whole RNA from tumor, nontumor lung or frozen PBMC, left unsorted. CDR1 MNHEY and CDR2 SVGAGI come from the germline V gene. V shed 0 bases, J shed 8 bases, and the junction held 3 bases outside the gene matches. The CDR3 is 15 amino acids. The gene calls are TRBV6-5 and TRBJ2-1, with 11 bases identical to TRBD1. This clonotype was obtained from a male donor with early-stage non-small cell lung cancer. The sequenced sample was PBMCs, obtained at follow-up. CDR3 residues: CASSYSRTGGHEQFF. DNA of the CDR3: TGTGCCAGCAGTTACTCCCGGACAGGGGGCCATGAGCAGTTCTTC.